These 15 T cell receptor beta chains were sequenced from one sample in a study of blood T cells in healthy people across ages (dated by TCRdb to 2014 to 2015). The method behind the library was 5' RACE. TCRdb names Illumina HiSeq 2500 as the instrument used. A second PCR of roughly 7 to 11 cycles was performed with a sample-barcoded 5' primer and a J-beta primer mix. The public reads were quality trimmed at Q25 with fastp and then assembled into clones with MiXCR by TCRdb, keeping productive beta chains. Merged by CDR3 protein, the rows form single entries marked with the most common genes and DNA. The sample table holds more than 550,000 distinct CDR3 sequences, of which 20% to 25% were seen once. The ten largest clones add up to around 21% of the sample. Sequences were obtained from blood. The receptors come from a man aged 65 to 79 in good health.

The table lists this clonotype with a few counts. The chain recombines TRBV10-2 with TRBJ2-4; 13 bases map to TRBD2. The germline V gene has CDR1 WSHSY and CDR2 SAAADI. The CDR3 runs 20 residues. The V and J ends lost 2 bases and 0 bases, in that order; junction bases with no gene match: 10. The chain's CDR3 is CASSEPRLAGGLLAKNIQYF. DNA of the CDR3: TGCGCCAGCAGTGAGCCCCGACTAGCGGGGGGTCTACTAGCCAAAAACATTCAGTACTTC.

The table lists this clonotype with a few counts. The chain combines TRBV30 with TRBJ1-4; D not certain. Trimming pared 0 bases from V and 0 bases from J, leaving 11 bases between. Germline CDR1 is GTSNPN and CDR2 is SVGIG (reference sequence). CDR3 size: 16 residues. CDR3 sequence reads: CAWSVGQLATNEKLFF. The CDR3 bases are TGTGCCTGGAGTGTAGGGCAGCTTGCAACTAATGAAAAACTGTTTTTT.

This clonotype was counted only a few times. This rearrangement joins TRBV6-2 or TRBV6-3 to TRBJ2-2; 12 positions agree with TRBD2. Trimming removed 6 bases from V and 6 bases from J; junction bases left unmatched: 5. From germline, CDR1 is MNHEY and CDR2 SVGEGT. This CDR3 is built from 15 residues. CDR3 bases: TGTGCCAGCAGCCAGACTAGCGGGAGATCCGGGGAGCTGTTTTTT. It codes for CASSQTSGRSGELFF.

V and J are TRBV20-1 and TRBJ2-3, with D perhaps assigned TRBD1 or TRBD2 (5 bases each). The V gene lost 6 bases and the J gene lost 2 bases, with 21 bases spanning the gap. The CDR3 runs to 16 residues. Germline V gene lookup returns CDR1 DFQATT and CDR2 SNEGSKA (reference sequence). This CDR3 reads CSAMARDGQITDTQYF. The CDR3, as DNA: TGCAGTGCCATGGCCCGGGACGGCCAAATCACAGATACGCAGTATTTT.

The sample holds a few counts of this clonotype. The V gene is TRBV5-5, the J gene TRBJ2-1; weak D call: TRBD2 (6 bases). Trimming took 0 bases from V and 7 from J, leaving 17 bases between them. Looked up from germline, CDR1 is SGHKS and CDR2 is YYEKEE (reference sequence). The CDR3 covers 16 residues. The DNA of the CDR3 is TGTGCCAGCAGCTTGGGACTAGACGGAGCATGGAATGAGCAGTTCTTC. Amino acids: CASSLGLDGAWNEQFF.

This clonotype was detected only a few times. A much larger clone is a single base away; this may be a read error. V is TRBV29-1 and J is TRBJ2-1, with 14 bases fitting TRBD2. Germline CDR1 reads SQVTM; CDR2 reads ANQGSEA. This CDR3 comprises 17 residues. This chain's CDR3 is CSGSGTSGRGSCNEQFF. CDR3 sequence (DNA): TGCAGCGGATCCGGGACTAGCGGGAGAGGCTCCTGCAATGAGCAGTTCTTC.

This clonotype was recorded only once. This chain uses TRBV7-3 with TRBJ2-1; 8 bases map to TRBD2. The CDR3 length is 17 residues. The trim removed 4 bases at V and 5 bases at J, leaving 13 bases unmatched. Germline CDR1 SGHTA, CDR2 FQGTGA. The CDR3 reads CASSSRSGGANNNEQFF. The CDR3 region has the DNA TGTGCCAGCAGCTCCCGAAGCGGGGGCGCTAACAACAATGAGCAGTTCTTC.

This clonotype has more than one count but fewer than ten. This rearrangement joins TRBV9 to TRBJ2-3; weak D call: TRBD1 (6 bases). The CDR3 loop spans 16 amino acids. Trimming left V 0 bases short and J 0 bases short, with 11 bases between. Germline CDR1 SGDLS, CDR2 YYNGEE. As DNA, the CDR3 is TGTGCCAGCAGCGTAGGACTGAGGGGGAGCACAGATACGCAGTATTTT. Its translation is CASSVGLRGSTDTQYF.

The chain links TRBV29-1 to TRBJ2-3, with D hard to call. This CDR3 spans 13 amino acids. Trimming removed 4 bases from V and 1 base from J, with 9 bases in between. Germline CDR1 is SQVTM and CDR2 is ANQGSEA. CDR3: CSVALTGTDTQYF. The DNA for the CDR3 is TGCAGCGTTGCTCTAACAGGCACAGATACGCAGTATTTT.

This clonotype appeared a few times. This chain uses TRBV6-6 with TRBJ1-1; 8 bases map to TRBD1. The V and J ends lost 7 bases and 6 bases, in that order; junction bases with no gene match: 13. The V gene's germline CDR1 is MNHNY and CDR2 SVGAGI (reference sequence). This CDR3 comprises 15 residues. CDR3: CASTGKRTGRSEAFF. The CDR3 coding sequence is TGTGCCAGCACCGGCAAGAGGACAGGGAGATCTGAAGCTTTCTTT.

The genes are TRBV5-1 and TRBJ1-4; TRBD1 agrees at 7 bases. The CDR3 loop spans 15 amino acids. V lost 7 bases and J lost 4; bases outside the gene matches: 10. The germline V gene encodes CDR1 SGHRS and CDR2 YFSETQ. CDR3 protein: CASASTGTDNEKLFF. In DNA, the CDR3 is TGCGCCAGCGCCTCGACCGGGACAGATAATGAAAAACTGTTTTTT.

The chain has TRBV5-5 and TRBJ1-4; a weak D match, TRBD1 (5 bases). The germline V gene encodes CDR1 SGHKS and CDR2 YYEKEE (reference sequence). The CDR3 covers 16 residues. V was clipped by 0 bases and J by 8 bases, with 17 bases between them. The CDR3 nucleotides are TGTGCCAGCAGCTTGGTGGCCGACAGATTTGGGGAAAAACTGTTTTTT. This encodes CASSLVADRFGEKLFF.

A few counts support this clonotype. The chain has TRBV5-1 and TRBJ2-3; TRBD2 matches at 10 bases. The CDR3 is made up of 16 amino acids. From germline, CDR1 is SGHRS and CDR2 YFSETQ. The trim removed 5 bases at V and 1 base at J, leaving 7 bases unmatched. CDR3 loop: CASSFSGTSGTDTQYF. Here the CDR3 DNA reads TGCGCCAGCAGTTTTTCCGGGACTAGCGGCACAGATACGCAGTATTTT.

This rearrangement joins TRBV7-2 to TRBJ1-5; D remains ambiguous. There are 20 residues in the CDR3. Germline V CDR1 and CDR2: SGHTA, FQGNSA. Trimming cost V 1 base and J 2 bases, with 24 bases left between them. Written as DNA, the CDR3 is TGTGCCAGCAGCTTAGGGGTTGGTGTGGGTGTTCCGGTTGGCAATCAGCCCCAGCATTTT. It specifies CASSLGVGVGVPVGNQPQHF.

The chain joins TRBV14 to TRBJ1-1, with D possibly matching TRBD1 (5 bases). With 1 base removed from V and 6 bases from J, the gap between germline ends came to 9 bases. The germline gives CDR1 SGHDN, CDR2 FVKESK. CDR3 length: 13 residues. The CDR3 loop reads CASSQGGHPEAFF. DNA for the CDR3: TGTGCCAGCAGCCAAGGTGGACACCCTGAAGCTTTCTTT.